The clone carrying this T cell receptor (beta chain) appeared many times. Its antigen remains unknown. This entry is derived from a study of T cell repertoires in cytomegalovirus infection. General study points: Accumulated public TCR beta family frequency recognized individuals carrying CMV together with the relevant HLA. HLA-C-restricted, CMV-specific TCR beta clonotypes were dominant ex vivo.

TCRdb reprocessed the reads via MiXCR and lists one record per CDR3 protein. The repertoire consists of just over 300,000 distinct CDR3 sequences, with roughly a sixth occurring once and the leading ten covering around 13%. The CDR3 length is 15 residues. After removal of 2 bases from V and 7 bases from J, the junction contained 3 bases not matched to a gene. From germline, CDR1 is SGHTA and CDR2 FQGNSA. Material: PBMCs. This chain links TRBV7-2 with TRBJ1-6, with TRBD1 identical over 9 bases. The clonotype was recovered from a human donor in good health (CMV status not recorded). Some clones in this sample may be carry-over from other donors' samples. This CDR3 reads CASSLSGTGNSPLHF. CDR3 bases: TGTGCCAGCAGCTTATCTGGGACAGGGAATTCACCCCTCCACTTT.